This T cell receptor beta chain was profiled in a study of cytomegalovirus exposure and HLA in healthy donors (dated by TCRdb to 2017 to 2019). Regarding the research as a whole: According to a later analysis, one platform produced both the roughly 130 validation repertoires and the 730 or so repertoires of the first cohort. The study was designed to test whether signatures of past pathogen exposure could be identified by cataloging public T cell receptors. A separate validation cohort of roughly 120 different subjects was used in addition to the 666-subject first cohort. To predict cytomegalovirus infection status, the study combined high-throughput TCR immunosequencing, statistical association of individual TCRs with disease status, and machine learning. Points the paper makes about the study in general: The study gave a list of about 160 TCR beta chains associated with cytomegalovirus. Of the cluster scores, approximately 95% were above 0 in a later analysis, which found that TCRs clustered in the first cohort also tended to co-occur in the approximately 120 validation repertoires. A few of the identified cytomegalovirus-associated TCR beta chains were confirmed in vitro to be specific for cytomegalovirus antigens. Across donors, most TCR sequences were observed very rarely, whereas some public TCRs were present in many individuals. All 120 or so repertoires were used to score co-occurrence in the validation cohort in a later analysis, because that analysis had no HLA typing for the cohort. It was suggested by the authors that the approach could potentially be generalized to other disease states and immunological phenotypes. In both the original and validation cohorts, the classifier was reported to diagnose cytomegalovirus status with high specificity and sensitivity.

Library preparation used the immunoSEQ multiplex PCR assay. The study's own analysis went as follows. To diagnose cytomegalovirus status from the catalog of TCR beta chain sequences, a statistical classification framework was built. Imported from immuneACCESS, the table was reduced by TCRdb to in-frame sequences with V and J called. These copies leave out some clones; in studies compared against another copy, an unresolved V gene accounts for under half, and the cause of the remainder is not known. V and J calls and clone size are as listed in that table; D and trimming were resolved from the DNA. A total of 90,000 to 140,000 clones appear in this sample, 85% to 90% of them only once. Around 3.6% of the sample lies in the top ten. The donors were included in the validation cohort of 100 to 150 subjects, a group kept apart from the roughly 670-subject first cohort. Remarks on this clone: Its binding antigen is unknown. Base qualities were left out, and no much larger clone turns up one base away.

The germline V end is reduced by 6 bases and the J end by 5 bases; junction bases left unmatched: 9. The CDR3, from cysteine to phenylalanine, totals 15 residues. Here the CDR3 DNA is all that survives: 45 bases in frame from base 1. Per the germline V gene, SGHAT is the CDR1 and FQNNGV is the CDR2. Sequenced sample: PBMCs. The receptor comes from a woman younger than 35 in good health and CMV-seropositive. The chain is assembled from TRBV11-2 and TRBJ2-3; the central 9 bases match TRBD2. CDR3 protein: CASSQGRGGIDTQYF. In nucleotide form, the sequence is TGTGCCAGCAGTCAAGGGCGGGGGGGCATAGATACGCAGTATTTT.